This T cell receptor (beta chain) was sequenced during a study of early T cells in non-severe SARS-CoV-2 infection. CDR3 length: 16 residues. V dropped 3 bases and J dropped 0 bases, with 12 bases sitting between them. Germline lookup yields CDR1 MDHEN and CDR2 SYDVKM. This clonotype came up many times. Tagging with unique molecular identifiers was applied to individual cDNA molecules. TCRdb re-called the 5' RACE reads through MiXCR, storing one row per CDR3 protein. In the table there are approximately 70,000 distinct CDR3 sequences, 5% of which are singletons. The source material was whole blood, sampled at baseline. The sequence was collected from an adult who was a healthcare worker with PCR-confirmed SARS-CoV-2 infection or an uninfected control (not recorded which). The chain has TRBV28 and TRBJ1-5; tentative D call: TRBD1 (5 bases). CDR3: CASSFSGQISNQPQHF. Written as DNA, the CDR3 is TGTGCCAGCAGTTTCTCAGGGCAAATTAGCAATCAGCCCCAGCATTTT.